The following is a T cell receptor beta chain sequence with its context. The antigen is undetermined. Both 60 Vbeta primers and 13 Jbeta primers went into the PCR. TCRdb's table, derived via immunoSEQ multiplex PCR, lists solely in-frame clones and lacks some. The data contain about 150,000 clones, roughly 74% of them seen just once; the ten biggest clones take up about 11%. The data were taken from a study of cytomegalovirus exposure and HLA in healthy donors. Study overall: In an earlier analysis, 90 million to 130 million unique TCR beta sequences were found from some 180 million T cells.

The V gene's germline CDR1 is PRHDT and CDR2 FYEKMQ (reference sequence). After removal of 4 bases from V and 9 bases from J, the junction contained 9 bases not matched to a gene. This CDR3 has 15 residues. General study results and limits: Later analysis identified several of the most significant clusters that appeared linked to common viral pathogens. Roughly even sequencing depth across donors was the assumption behind the presence/absence analyses.

V and J are TRBV13 and TRBJ1-6; 7 bases map to TRBD1. The receptor comes from a man younger than 35 in good health and CMV-seropositive. What was sequenced was PBMCs. CDR3 region: CASSSGTVRGSPLHF. In DNA form, the CDR3 reads TGTGCCAGCAGCTCAGGGACAGTTCGTGGTTCACCCCTCCACTTT.